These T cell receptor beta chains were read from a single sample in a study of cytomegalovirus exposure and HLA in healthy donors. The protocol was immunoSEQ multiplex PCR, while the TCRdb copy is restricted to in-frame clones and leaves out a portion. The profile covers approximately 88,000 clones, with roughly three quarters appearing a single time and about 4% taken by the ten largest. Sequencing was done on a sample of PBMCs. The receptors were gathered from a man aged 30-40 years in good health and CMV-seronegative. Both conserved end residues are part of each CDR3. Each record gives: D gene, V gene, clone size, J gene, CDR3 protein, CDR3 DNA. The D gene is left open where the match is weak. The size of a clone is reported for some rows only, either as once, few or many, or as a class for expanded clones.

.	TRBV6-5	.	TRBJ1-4	CASSFSQGPEKLFF	TGTGCCAGCAGTTTTTCCCAGGGCCCTGAAAAACTGTTTTTT
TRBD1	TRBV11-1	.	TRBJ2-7	CASSQRMGQSGEQYF	TGTGCCAGCAGCCAGAGAATGGGACAGTCGGGCGAGCAGTACTTC
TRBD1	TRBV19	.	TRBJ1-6	CASKQGNNSPLHF	TGTGCCAGCAAACAGGGGAATAATTCACCCCTCCACTTT
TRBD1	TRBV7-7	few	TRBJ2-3	CASSPRGGANTQYF	TGTGCTAGCAGCCCGAGAGGGGGCGCGAATACGCAGTATTTT
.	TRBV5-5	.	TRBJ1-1	CASSPGQLPREAFF	TGTGCCAGCAGCCCTGGACAACTCCCCAGGGAAGCTTTCTTT
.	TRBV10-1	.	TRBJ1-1	CASSSDKNTEAFF	TGCGCCAGCAGTTCGGACAAGAACACTGAAGCTTTCTTT
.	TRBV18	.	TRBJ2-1	CASSPPTRLYNEQFF	TGTGCCAGCTCACCCCCGACACGCCTATACAATGAGCAGTTCTTC
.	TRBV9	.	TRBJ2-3	CASSTGQSSTDTQYF	TGTGCCAGCAGCACCGGACAGTCTAGCACAGATACGCAGTATTTT
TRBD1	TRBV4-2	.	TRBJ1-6	CASSQDKGATYNSPLHF	TGTGCCAGCAGCCAAGATAAGGGGGCGACCTATAATTCACCCCTCCACTTT
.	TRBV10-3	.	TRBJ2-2	CAISVGAWESGELFF	TGTGCCATCAGTGTGGGGGCGTGGGAGTCGGGGGAGCTGTTTTTT
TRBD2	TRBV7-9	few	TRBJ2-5	CASSSGLAGEGETQYF	TGTGCCAGCAGCTCCGGGCTAGCGGGAGAGGGGGAGACCCAGTACTTC
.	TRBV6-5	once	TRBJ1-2	CASSYVRESYGYTF	TGTGCCAGCAGTTACGTCCGGGAGTCCTATGGCTACACCTTC
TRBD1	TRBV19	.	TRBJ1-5	CAKRGGIPSNQPQHF	TGTGCCAAGAGAGGGGGCATTCCTAGCAATCAGCCCCAGCATTTT
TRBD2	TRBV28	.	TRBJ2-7	CASSLAGGSYEQYF	TGTGCCAGCAGTTTAGCGGGAGGGTCCTACGAGCAGTACTTC
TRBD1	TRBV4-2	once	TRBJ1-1	CASSQGQGADTEAFF	TGTGCCAGCAGCCAAGGTCAGGGGGCGGACACTGAAGCTTTCTTT
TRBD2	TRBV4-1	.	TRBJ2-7	CASSQGGRLSEQYF	TGCGCCAGCAGCCAAGGCGGGAGGCTGTCCGAGCAGTACTTC
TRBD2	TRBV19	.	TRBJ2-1	CASSARSGWNEQFF	TGTGCCAGTAGCGCCCGTAGCGGGTGGAATGAGCAGTTCTTC
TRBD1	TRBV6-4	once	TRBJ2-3	CASSQTGGSADTQYF	TGTGCCAGCAGTCAAACAGGGGGATCGGCAGATACGCAGTATTTT
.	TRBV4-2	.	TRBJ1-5	CASSQPTQEHQPQHF	TGTGCCAGCAGCCAGCCCACCCAGGAACATCAGCCCCAGCATTTT
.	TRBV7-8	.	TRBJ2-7	CASSLGQGLHSSYEQYF	TGTGCCAGCAGCTTAGGCCAGGGACTCCATAGCTCCTACGAGCAGTACTTC
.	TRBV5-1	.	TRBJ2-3	CASSLAPGGEPLPDTQYF	TGCGCCAGCAGCTTGGCCCCAGGAGGCGAACCACTTCCAGATACGCAGTATTTT
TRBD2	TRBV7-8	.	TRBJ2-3	CASSRGLAGIGVDTQYF	TGTGCCAGCAGCCGGGGACTAGCGGGGATTGGGGTGGATACGCAGTATTTT
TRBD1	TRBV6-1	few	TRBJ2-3	CASSKFQGVTQYF	TGTGCCAGCAGCAAGTTCCAGGGGGTTACGCAGTATTTT
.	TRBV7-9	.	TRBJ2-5	CASSLAGHTEETQYF	TGTGCCAGCAGCTTAGCAGGACATACCGAAGAGACCCAGTACTTC
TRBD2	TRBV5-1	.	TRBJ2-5	CASSLTAAGVQETQYF	TGCGCCAGCAGCTTAACTGCTGCGGGGGTACAAGAGACCCAGTACTTC
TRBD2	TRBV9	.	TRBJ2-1	CASSANRLAGLDNEQFF	TGTGCCAGCAGCGCGAACCGTCTAGCGGGGCTTGACAATGAGCAGTTCTTC
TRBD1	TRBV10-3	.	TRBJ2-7	CATYGTGRHEQYF	TGTGCCACCTACGGGACAGGGAGGCACGAGCAGTACTTC
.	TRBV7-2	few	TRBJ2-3	CASGKQDSDTQYF	TGTGCCAGCGGCAAACAAGATTCGGATACGCAGTATTTT
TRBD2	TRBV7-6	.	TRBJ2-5	CASSSSGGRKTQYF	TGTGCCAGCAGTTCTAGCGGGGGTCGGAAGACCCAGTACTTC
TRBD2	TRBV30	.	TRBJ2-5	CAWSPLIAGVGETQYF	TGTGCCTGGAGTCCCCTTATAGCGGGAGTGGGAGAGACCCAGTACTTC
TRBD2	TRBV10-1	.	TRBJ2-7	CASSPGTSGGEQYF	TGCGCCAGCAGTCCCGGGACTAGCGGGGGCGAGCAGTACTTC